This passage covers 20 T cell receptor beta chains from one sample sequenced in a study of vaccination and CD4 T cells after COVID-19 (dated by TCRdb to between 2020 and 2023). Explained via the paper, the time point label denotes: late sampling 161 to 241 days after vaccination in a few convalescent patients. Library preparation employed PCR. The sequencer was an Illumina iSeq 100. The public reads were reanalyzed by TCRdb: fastp trimming at Q25, MiXCR alignment, in-frame beta chains only. Entries that share a CDR3 protein sequence are merged under the most common genes and DNA. Within this sample are some 26,000 distinct CDR3 sequences, with 45% to 60% of them counted one time only. Of the sample, roughly 5.5% falls within the top ten clones. The source material was CD4+ T cells from blood, sampled about 7 months after SARS-CoV-2 vaccination. The receptor set was obtained from a human donor who had recovered from COVID-19.

The chain recombines TRBV7-2 with TRBJ2-1; D may be TRBD2 (6 bases). The CDR3 spans 15 residues. The V end was cut by 2 bases, the J end by 1 base, with 9 bases between. The germline gives CDR1 SGHTA, CDR2 FQGNSA. CDR3 region: CASSLNGRSYNEQFF. The CDR3 bases are TGTGCCAGCAGCTTAAACGGGAGATCCTACAATGAGCAGTTCTTC.

This clonotype appeared a few times. The rearrangement joins TRBV4-3 to TRBJ1-2; tentatively, D is TRBD1 (5 bases). There are 15 residues in the CDR3. CDR1 LGHNA and CDR2 YSLEER come from the germline V gene. Trimming cost V 3 bases and J 3 bases, with 14 bases left between them. CDR3 loop: CASSHELDSDYGYTF. CDR3 nucleotide sequence: TGCGCCAGCAGCCATGAGTTAGACAGCGACTATGGCTACACCTTC.

This clonotype has a handful of counts. CDR3 DNA sequence: TGTGCCAGCAGCAGATCGGGACTATCGAGCTCCTACGAGCAGTACTTC. This codes for CASSRSGLSSSYEQYF. The chain combines TRBV12-3 or TRBV12-4 with TRBJ2-7; 7 bases are a match to TRBD2. This CDR3 contains 16 residues. Germline trimming cut 6 bases from V and 0 bases from J; bases unmatched to any gene: 11.

This clonotype appeared a few times. CDR3 region: CASSSGLAGVSDTQYF. The CDR3 bases are TGTGCCAGCAGTTCCGGACTAGCGGGAGTTTCAGATACGCAGTATTTT. The chain is built from TRBV27 and TRBJ2-3, with 13 bases identical to TRBD2. Germline V gives CDR1 MNHEY, CDR2 SMNVEV (reference sequence). V shed 4 bases, J shed 4 bases, and the junction held 5 bases outside the gene matches. The CDR3 extends over 16 amino acids.

CDR3 in DNA: TGTGCCACCAGAGGACAGGAGCTCACTGAAGCTTTCTTT. Translation: CATRGQELTEAFF. The chain couples TRBV24-1 to TRBJ1-1, with 7 bases aligning to TRBD1. V lost 7 bases, J lost 4 bases, and 5 bases stayed unmatched. CDR1 KGHDR and CDR2 SFDVKD come from the germline V gene. The CDR3 is 13 amino acids.

This clonotype was observed a few times. The genes are TRBV28 and TRBJ1-5; D might be TRBD1 (5 bases). The CDR3 is made up of 13 amino acids. Germline lookup yields CDR1 MDHEN and CDR2 SYDVKM. V lost 10 bases and J lost 2, with 12 bases in between. The CDR3 DNA reads as TGTGCCACTGCGGGGGGAGGCAATCAGCCCCAGCATTTT. Residues: CATAGGGNQPQHF.

This clonotype was seen only a few times. The genes are TRBV20-1 and TRBJ1-5, with TRBD1 matching over 8 bases. Germline V gene data show CDR1 as DFQATT and CDR2 as SNEGSKA (reference sequence). This CDR3 region has 15 residues. With V trimmed by 6 bases and J by 5 bases, 12 bases remained unmatched. The CDR3 is CSARGLGTGYQPQHF. Written as DNA, the CDR3 is TGCAGTGCCAGGGGGCTAGGAACAGGTTATCAGCCCCAGCATTTT.

The V call is TRBV28, the J call TRBJ1-5; D gene unclear. This CDR3 comprises 12 residues. Germline assignment: CDR1 MDHEN and CDR2 SYDVKM. Deletions cut 3 bases from V and 7 bases from J, with 7 bases between. The CDR3 coding sequence is TGTGCCAGCAGTTTGGTAGGCCAGCCCCAGCATTTT. It specifies CASSLVGQPQHF.

The chain recombines TRBV20-1 with TRBJ1-2; a possible D gene is TRBD1 (5 bases). CDR1 is DFQATT, CDR2 SNEGSKA, per germline (reference sequence). This CDR3 has 11 residues. V lost 3 bases, J lost 4 bases, and 6 bases lay in between. The CDR3: CSARGRYGYTF. As DNA, the CDR3 is TGCAGTGCTAGGGGGCGCTATGGCTACACCTTC.

The chain links TRBV20-1 to TRBJ2-2, with 12 positions matching TRBD1. J gave up 4 bases and V 6 bases, and 0 bases lay outside the gene matches. Per germline, CDR1 DFQATT and CDR2 SNEGSKA (reference sequence). The CDR3 runs to 13 residues. The CDR3 DNA reads TGCAGTGCGGGACAGGGGGCCACCGGGGAGCTGTTTTTT. Amino acid sequence: CSAGQGATGELFF.

The rearrangement uses TRBV4-1 and TRBJ1-5, with D possibly matching TRBD1 (6 bases). The CDR3 consists of 15 residues. V lost 4 bases, J lost 0 bases, and 10 bases lay in between. Per the germline V gene, CDR1 is MGHRA and CDR2 is YSYEKL. CDR3 sequence (DNA): TGCGCCAGCAGCCTCAAAGGGGGTAGCAATCAGCCCCAGCATTTT. Protein: CASSLKGGSNQPQHF.

The chain is built from TRBV19 and TRBJ2-5; D unclear. This CDR3 has 17 residues. CDR1 is LNHDA, CDR2 SQIVND, per germline (reference sequence). V gave up 1 base and J gave up 1 base, with 16 bases separating them. Here the CDR3 DNA reads TGTGCCAGTAGTATAGGAAGACGCAGGTCGGCCCAAGAGACCCAGTACTTC. Translating gives CASSIGRRRSAQETQYF. The variable domain in full, completed from reference TRBV19 and TRBJ2-5, reads DGGITQSPKYLFRKEGQNVTLSCEQNLNHDAMYWYRQDPGQGLRLIYYSQIVNDFQKGDIAEGYSVSREKKESFPLTVTSAQKNPTAFYLCASSIGRRRSAQETQYFGPGTRLLVL.

The gene calls are TRBV6-1 and TRBJ2-1; 13 nucleotides align to TRBD2. V gave up 5 bases and J gave up 8 bases; unmatched junction bases: 6. CDR3 size: 15 residues. Germline V CDR1 and CDR2: MNHNS, SASEGT. The DNA for the CDR3 is TGTGCCAGCAGTAAACTAGCGGGAGGGTGGGATGAGCAGTTCTTC. Its protein is CASSKLAGGWDEQFF.

This clonotype was detected a few times. This chain connects TRBV28 to TRBJ1-5; D is unclear. CDR1 MDHEN and CDR2 SYDVKM come from the germline V gene. The CDR3 loop spans 12 amino acids. V shed 3 bases and J shed 6 bases, with 6 bases lying between them. The CDR3 DNA sequence: TGTGCCAGCAGTTTGTCGATTCAGCCCCAGCATTTT. This sequence encodes CASSLSIQPQHF.

The CDR3 DNA reads as TGCAGTGCTAGGAAGGCAGGGATCTCTGGGGCCAACGTCCTGACTTTC. Encoded protein: CSARKAGISGANVLTF. V usage is TRBV20-1 and J usage is TRBJ2-6, with D possibly being TRBD1 (5 bases). This CDR3 region has 16 residues. Per germline, CDR1 DFQATT and CDR2 SNEGSKA (reference sequence). The V gene lost 3 bases and the J gene lost 0 bases, with 12 bases spanning the gap.

This chain uses TRBV19 with TRBJ1-5; D unresolved. The V gene lost 7 bases and the J gene lost 6 bases, with 13 bases spanning the gap. This CDR3 comprises 13 residues. Germline V gene sequence: CDR1 LNHDA, CDR2 SQIVND (reference sequence). In DNA form, the CDR3 reads TGTGCCAGTAAACCCCCCCCAGGTCAGCCCCAGCATTTT. This translates into CASKPPPGQPQHF. The full variable domain, completed using reference TRBV19 and TRBJ1-5, is DGGITQSPKYLFRKEGQNVTLSCEQNLNHDAMYWYRQDPGQGLRLIYYSQIVNDFQKGDIAEGYSVSREKKESFPLTVTSAQKNPTAFYLCASKPPPGQPQHFGDGTRLSIL.

This clonotype was detected only a few times. V gene TRBV20-1 combines with J gene TRBJ1-5, with D possibly TRBD1 on 6 matching bases. V gave up 1 base and J gave up 8 bases, with 12 bases separating them. This CDR3 contains 13 residues. CDR1 is DFQATT, CDR2 SNEGSKA, per germline (reference sequence). CDR3 bases: TGCAGTGCTAGAGTGGGGGCGCGAAAGCCCCAGCATTTT. This translates into CSARVGARKPQHF.

This chain connects TRBV27 to TRBJ2-1; no reliable D call. V lost 6 bases to trimming and J lost 0 bases, with 9 bases between them. The V gene's germline CDR1 is MNHEY and CDR2 SMNVEV (reference sequence). The CDR3 is 14 residues long. CDR3 nucleotides: TGTGCCAGCAGCCCTTCAAGCTCCTACAATGAGCAGTTCTTC. Amino acid sequence: CASSPSSSYNEQFF.

This chain links TRBV20-1 with TRBJ1-5; D unresolved. Germline-derived CDR1 and CDR2 are DFQATT and SNEGSKA (reference sequence). This CDR3 contains 16 residues. V dropped 2 bases and J dropped 3 bases, with 17 bases sitting between them. CDR3 DNA sequence: TGCAGTGCTAGACCGATCCGCCCCGTCGTCAATCAGCCCCAGCATTTT. Translated, it gives CSARPIRPVVNQPQHF.

The chain is built from TRBV7-9 and TRBJ2-7, with D perhaps TRBD1 (5 bases). The CDR3 has 15 amino acids. V gave up 2 bases and J gave up 5 bases, with 16 bases separating them. Germline V CDR1 and CDR2: SEHNR, FQNEAQ (reference sequence). The CDR3 loop is CASSLFSGWGDEQYF. Written as DNA, the CDR3 is TGTGCCAGCAGCTTATTTTCTGGGTGGGGCGACGAGCAGTACTTC.